This is a list of T cell receptor beta chains from one sample in a study of blood T cell repertoires in COVID-19. Data came from immunoSEQ multiplex PCR; TCRdb stores just in-frame clones and leaves some out. The profile covers roughly 130,000 clones, with 84% appearing a single time and around 3.9% taken by the ten largest. Sequencing used PBMCs or T cells enriched from blood (not recorded which). The receptor source for this set is a woman aged 30 to 39 who had recovered from COVID-19. The CDR3 runs from the conserved cysteine through the conserved F or W. D genes are given only for firm matches. Not every row has a clone size; where given, it reads once, few, many or a size class.

-	-	TRBV12-3/TRBV12-4	TRBJ1-5	TGTGCCAGCAGTTCGGACAGAAAGAAGCCCCAGCATTTT	CASSSDRKKPQHF
-	-	TRBV4-1	TRBJ1-5	TGCGCCAGCAGCTTTCACAGGGACGGCAATCAGCCCCAGCATTTT	CASSFHRDGNQPQHF
-	-	TRBV4-3	TRBJ2-7	TGCGCCAGCAGCCAATCCGGAGGGTGGGACGAGCAGTACTTC	CASSQSGGWDEQYF
-	many	TRBV6-6	TRBJ1-4	TGTGCCAGCATTCGACACCGGGCAGGGGTTATCGATGGTGAAAAACTGTTTTTT	CASIRHRAGVIDGEKLFF
TRBD2	-	TRBV19	TRBJ2-1	TGTGCCAGTAGTAGAAGCGGGACCAGCTCCTACAATGAGCAGTTCTTC	CASSRSGTSSYNEQFF
TRBD1	-	TRBV27	TRBJ2-1	TGTGCCAGCAGTTTAGGGACAGGGAGCTCCTACAATGAGCAGTTCTTC	CASSLGTGSSYNEQFF
-	-	TRBV18	TRBJ2-6	TGTGCCAGCGCACCGAGCTCTGGGGCCAACGTCCTGACTTTC	CASAPSSGANVLTF
TRBD1	once	TRBV28	TRBJ2-7	TGTGCCAGCAGCCCCGGGACAGGGGTTACCCTGGAGCAGTACTTC	CASSPGTGVTLEQYF
TRBD2	-	TRBV5-1	TRBJ2-7	TGCGCCAGCAGCCCGGGACTAGCGACCAGCTACGAGCAGTACTTC	CASSPGLATSYEQYF
-	-	TRBV6-2/TRBV6-3	TRBJ2-1	TGTGCCAGCAGTTACGTGGGAGGATCGGATGAGCAGTTCTTC	CASSYVGGSDEQFF
-	-	TRBV6-5	TRBJ1-3	TGTGCCAGCAGTTCGTTACAGCTCTCTGGAAACACCATATATTTT	CASSSLQLSGNTIYF
TRBD1	-	TRBV6-5	TRBJ2-3	TGTGCCAGCACCCTACGAGGACAGGGCGGAGATACGCAGTATTTT	CASTLRGQGGDTQYF
TRBD1	-	TRBV18	TRBJ2-5	TGTGCCAGCTCGCCGGGACAGGGGGGAGAGACCCAGTACTTC	CASSPGQGGETQYF
TRBD1	-	TRBV30	TRBJ2-7	TGTGCCTGGAGTGTGGGACAGGGATCCTACGAGCAGTACTTC	CAWSVGQGSYEQYF
-	-	TRBV6-7	TRBJ2-3	TGTGCCAGCAGTTCCATAAGAGAGTCGCAGTATTTT	CASSSIRESQYF
TRBD2	-	TRBV27	TRBJ2-7	TGTGCCAGCAGGGTGAGACTAGCATCCTCCGAGCAGTACTTC	CASRVRLASSEQYF
TRBD2	-	TRBV18	TRBJ2-5	TGTGCCAGCTCACCAGGGAGCGGGGGGAAAGAGACCCAGTACTTC	CASSPGSGGKETQYF
-	-	TRBV6-5	TRBJ1-2	TGTGCCAGCAGATCCGATCAGGGGCTTGGCTACACCTTC	CASRSDQGLGYTF
-	-	TRBV7-3	TRBJ1-1	TGTGCCAGCAGTCCCATAGCGGGTGGTAACACTGAAGCTTTCTTT	CASSPIAGGNTEAFF
TRBD1	-	TRBV9	TRBJ2-5	TGTGCCAGCAGCCCTGAAGGGGGCGCGGAGGAGACCCAGTACTTC	CASSPEGGAEETQYF
TRBD2	-	TRBV6-5	TRBJ2-7	TGTGCCAGCAGCCAGGGCGGGGGGGCACAGTACTTC	CASSQGGGAQYF
TRBD2	-	TRBV5-4	TRBJ2-1	TGTGCCAGCAGCCCCCGACTAGCGGGAGATTTCTACAATGAGCAGTTCTTC	CASSPRLAGDFYNEQFF
TRBD2	-	TRBV29-1	TRBJ2-1	TGCAGCGTTGAAGGGCTAGCGGAGCTCTACAATGAGCAGTTCTTC	CSVEGLAELYNEQFF
-	-	TRBV5-1	TRBJ1-1	TGCGCCAGCAGCTTGGAGTTACAATTGAACACTGAAGCTTTCTTT	CASSLELQLNTEAFF
TRBD2	-	TRBV25-1	TRBJ2-2	TGTGCCAGCAGTTCCCTTTCTAGCGGACCGAACACCGGGGAGCTGTTTTTT	CASSSLSSGPNTGELFF
-	-	TRBV7-9	TRBJ2-7	TGTGCCAGCAGCTTAGGGACTTCTGGTTCCCACGAGCAGTACTTC	CASSLGTSGSHEQYF